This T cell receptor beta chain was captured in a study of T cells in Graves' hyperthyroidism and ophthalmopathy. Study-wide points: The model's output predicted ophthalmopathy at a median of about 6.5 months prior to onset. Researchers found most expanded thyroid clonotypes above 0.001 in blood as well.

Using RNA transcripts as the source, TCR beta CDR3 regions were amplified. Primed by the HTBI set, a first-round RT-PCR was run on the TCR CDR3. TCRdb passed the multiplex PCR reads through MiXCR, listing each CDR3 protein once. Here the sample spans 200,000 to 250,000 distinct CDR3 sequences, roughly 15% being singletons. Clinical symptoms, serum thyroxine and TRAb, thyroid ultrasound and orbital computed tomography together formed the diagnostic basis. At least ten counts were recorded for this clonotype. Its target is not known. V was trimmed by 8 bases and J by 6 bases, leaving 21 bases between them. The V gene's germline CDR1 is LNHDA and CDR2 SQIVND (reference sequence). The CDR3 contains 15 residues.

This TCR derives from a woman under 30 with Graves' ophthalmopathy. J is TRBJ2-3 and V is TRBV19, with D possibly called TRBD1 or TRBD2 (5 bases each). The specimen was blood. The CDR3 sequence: CASVDSTGPRDTQYF. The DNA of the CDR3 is TGTGCCAGTGTCGACTCTACGGGGCCGAGGGATACGCAGTATTTT. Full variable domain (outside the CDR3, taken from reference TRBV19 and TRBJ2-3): DGGITQSPKYLFRKEGQNVTLSCEQNLNHDAMYWYRQDPGQGLRLIYYSQIVNDFQKGDIAEGYSVSREKKESFPLTVTSAQKNPTAFYLCASVDSTGPRDTQYFGPGTRLTVL.